This TCR beta chain was sequenced in a study of STAT3 mutations in large granular lymphocyte leukemia. Study-wide background: Among longitudinally sequenced T-LGLL patients, roughly half had canonical activating STAT3 mutations detected.

The CDR3 contains 13 residues. From germline, CDR1 is SQVTM and CDR2 ANQGSEA. Trimming took off 7 bases at V and 1 base at J, with 8 bases between the two ends. Generated by immunoSEQ multiplex PCR, the TCRdb table keeps only in-frame clones and is missing some. Of approximately 5,700 clones in the sample, roughly 73% are singletons; the top ten hold roughly 84%. Whole-study results and caveats: Clonal expansion was inferred from samples taken at other timepoints. In T-cell large granular lymphocyte leukemia, about half of patients showed multiple immunodominant subclonotypes. After therapy, about 35% of the 18 patients switched clonotypes, all new clones STAT3 wild type. Sampling intervals varied between patients and samples.

For this clone: What it binds is not known.

This sequence was found in a man in his forties with T-cell large granular lymphocyte leukemia. Some clones in this sample may be carry-over from other donors' samples. Sequenced: peripheral blood mononuclear cells. The chain has TRBV29-1 and TRBJ2-6; no reliable D call. The CDR3 sequence: CSASPSGANVLTF. CDR3 nucleotides: TGCAGCGCCTCCCCGTCTGGGGCCAACGTCCTGACTTTC.